This TCR beta chain was sequenced during a study of T cells in Graves' hyperthyroidism and ophthalmopathy. Findings and caveats of the study: Most expanded thyroid clonotypes above 0.001 recurred in blood.

The CDR3 loop spans 13 amino acids. V was clipped by 5 bases and J by 4 bases, with 11 bases between them. Looked up from germline, CDR1 is SGHTA and CDR2 is FQGNSA. This clonotype was detected ten times or more. The antigen remains unidentified. The TCR beta CDR3 regions underwent amplification using RNA transcripts as the source. An initial round of RT-PCR targeting the TCR CDR3 relied on the HTBI primer set. TCRdb reprocessed the multiplex PCR reads with MiXCR, giving one entry per CDR3 protein. The data contain over 250,000 distinct CDR3 sequences, about a sixth of them singletons. The PBMCs studied were ones that came from roughly 9.1 ml fresh peripheral blood.

This receptor was identified in a woman aged 55-70 years with Graves' ophthalmopathy. The chain joins TRBV7-2 to TRBJ2-5; tentatively, D is TRBD1 (6 bases). What was sequenced was blood. CDR3 nucleotides: TGTGCCAGCAGCCAGGGGTCGGGAGAGACCCAGTACTTC. Translation gives CASSQGSGETQYF.